Listed below are T cell receptor beta chains from one sample, sequenced in a study of OX40 agonist ivuxolimab in advanced cancers. Clones were sequenced by immunoSEQ multiplex PCR, and TCRdb holds only the in-frame ones, with some missing. The table shows 65,000 or so clones, with around 90% occurring only once. The sample consisted of CD4+ or CD8+ T cells sorted from blood, taken in a trial of the OX40 agonist ivuxolimab. The receptor source for this set is an adult with an advanced solid tumor such as melanoma, head and neck, liver or kidney cancer. Both conserved end residues are part of each CDR3. Each record gives: D gene, J gene, V gene, clone size, CDR3 protein, CDR3 DNA. D genes are given only for firm matches. Expanded clones are given a class, and other clones once, few, many or no size at all.

TRBD2 | TRBJ2-1 | TRBV11-1 | - | CASSAMTSGGAGEQFF | TGTGCCAGCAGCGCCATGACTAGCGGGGGGGCCGGAGAGCAGTTCTTC
- | TRBJ1-1 | TRBV9 | - | CASTKSGNTEAFF | TGTGCCAGCACCAAGAGCGGAAACACTGAAGCTTTCTTT
TRBD2 | TRBJ2-7 | TRBV4-3 | - | CASSQYPSGKYEQYF | TGCGCCAGCAGCCAATACCCTAGCGGGAAATACGAGCAGTACTTC
TRBD1 | TRBJ1-2 | TRBV11-2 | - | CASSSFLGTGSPF | TGTGCCAGCAGCTCCTTCCTTGGGACAGGGTCCCCCTTC
TRBD1 | TRBJ2-7 | TRBV27 | - | CASRTSRDREQYF | TGTGCCAGCAGGACCTCCCGGGACAGAGAGCAGTACTTC
- | TRBJ2-1 | TRBV5-1 | - | CASSLAWGQSSYNEQFF | TGCGCCAGCAGCTTGGCGTGGGGCCAGAGCTCCTACAATGAGCAGTTCTTC
- | TRBJ1-5 | TRBV19 | - | CASSIEQSNQPQHF | TGTGCCAGTAGTATAGAACAAAGCAATCAGCCCCAGCATTTT
- | TRBJ2-1 | TRBV7-8 | few | CATLPPIRLSGSSYNEQFF | TGTGCCACCCTACCACCGATTCGTCTCTCAGGAAGCTCCTACAATGAGCAGTTCTTC
- | TRBJ2-5 | TRBV27 | few | CASSLSIWGETQYF | TGTGCCAGCAGTTTATCGATTTGGGGGGAGACCCAGTACTTC
- | TRBJ2-1 | TRBV9 | - | CASSSSGRASYNEQFF | TGTGCCAGCAGCTCGAGCGGGCGAGCCTCCTACAATGAGCAGTTCTTC
TRBD2 | TRBJ2-5 | TRBV28 | - | CASSIAGQETQYF | TGTGCCAGCAGTATAGCGGGCCAAGAGACCCAGTACTTC
- | TRBJ1-5 | TRBV5-1 | few | CASSLGVNSNQPQHF | TGCGCCAGCAGCTTGGGGGTTAATAGCAATCAGCCCCAGCATTTT
- | TRBJ2-3 | TRBV29-1 | - | CSVDSDSGAGSTDTQYF | TGCAGCGTTGATTCGGATTCGGGGGCGGGTAGCACAGATACGCAGTATTTT
- | TRBJ1-2 | TRBV6-5 | once | CASSPFGREFGYTF | TGTGCCAGCAGCCCCTTTGGGAGGGAGTTTGGCTACACCTTC
- | TRBJ1-5 | TRBV27 | - | CASSFEGNQPQHF | TGTGCCAGCAGTTTTGAGGGGAATCAGCCCCAGCATTTT
- | TRBJ2-5 | TRBV29-1 | - | CSYQRSQETQYF | TGCAGCTACCAGAGGAGCCAAGAGACCCAGTACTTC
TRBD1 | TRBJ2-2 | TRBV11-3 | - | CASSARPGQQTNTGELFF | TGTGCCAGCAGCGCAAGACCGGGACAGCAGACAAACACCGGGGAGCTGTTTTTT
TRBD1 | TRBJ1-1 | TRBV2 | - | CASKGGIEAFF | TGTGCCAGCAAAGGGGGCATTGAAGCTTTCTTT
TRBD1 | TRBJ2-7 | TRBV18 | few | CASSPQGAREQYF | TGTGCCAGCTCACCCCAGGGGGCGCGGGAGCAGTACTTC
- | TRBJ2-7 | TRBV28 | - | CASSFPEEGPTLGEQYF | TGTGCCAGCAGTTTTCCCGAGGAGGGCCCCACCTTGGGCGAGCAGTACTTC
- | TRBJ2-2 | TRBV7-2 | - | CASSSGQQNTGELFF | TGTGCCAGCAGTTCGGGACAACAGAACACCGGGGAGCTGTTTTTT
TRBD1 | TRBJ1-4 | TRBV5-1 | - | CASSSGTGGGYEKLFF | TGCGCCAGCAGCTCAGGAACAGGGGGCGGTTATGAAAAACTGTTTTTT
TRBD1 | TRBJ2-7 | TRBV28 | - | CASSLPPQGRGEQYF | TGTGCCAGCAGTTTGCCTCCACAGGGGAGAGGCGAGCAGTACTTC
TRBD2 | TRBJ2-1 | TRBV2 | - | CASSERETIYNEQFF | TGTGCCAGCAGTGAGCGGGAGACCATCTACAATGAGCAGTTCTTC
- | TRBJ1-5 | TRBV18 | few | CASSPGAQGQPQHF | TGTGCCAGCTCACCCGGGGCCCAAGGGCAGCCCCAGCATTTT
TRBD1 | TRBJ1-1 | TRBV2 | - | CASRKQGTGILNTEAFF | TGTGCCAGCAGGAAGCAAGGGACAGGGATTTTGAACACTGAAGCTTTCTTT
TRBD2 | TRBJ2-3 | TRBV6-1 | - | CASSERLAGAVDTQYF | TGTGCCAGCAGTGAAAGACTAGCGGGAGCCGTAGATACGCAGTATTTT
TRBD1 | TRBJ1-2 | TRBV5-8 | - | CASSITGTGDDYGYTF | TGTGCCAGCAGCATTACCGGGACAGGGGATGACTATGGCTACACCTTC
- | TRBJ2-7 | TRBV7-8 | - | CASSLQTQGSYYEQYF | TGTGCCAGCAGCTTACAGACCCAGGGATCTTACTACGAGCAGTACTTC
- | TRBJ1-3 | TRBV11-3 | - | CASSLQSSGNTIYF | TGTGCCAGCAGCTTACAGAGCTCTGGAAACACCATATATTTT
- | TRBJ2-2 | TRBV29-1 | - | CSVRGGTGNTGELFF | TGCAGCGTAAGGGGCGGTACAGGGAACACCGGGGAGCTGTTTTTT
- | TRBJ1-2 | TRBV6-5 | - | CASSLGGNYGYTF | TGTGCCAGCAGCTTGGGGGGGAACTATGGCTACACCTTC
- | TRBJ1-2 | TRBV2 | - | CASSATLPNGYTF | TGTGCCAGCAGTGCGACCCTCCCCAATGGCTACACCTTC
TRBD1 | TRBJ2-1 | TRBV29-1 | - | CSVGQVNEQFF | TGCAGCGTAGGACAGGTGAATGAGCAGTTCTTC
- | TRBJ2-7 | TRBV7-2 | - | CASSLGRSYEQYF | TGTGCCAGCAGCTTAGGACGGTCCTACGAGCAGTACTTC
- | TRBJ1-6 | TRBV2 | - | CASNGGRSPLHF | TGTGCCAGCAATGGGGGGCGGTCACCCCTCCACTTT
TRBD2 | TRBJ2-7 | TRBV6-5 | - | CASSYSGTSGYEQYF | TGTGCCAGCAGTTACTCCGGGACTAGCGGCTACGAGCAGTACTTC
TRBD1 | TRBJ1-2 | TRBV6-1 | - | CASSPGQAYGYTF | TGTGCCAGCAGTCCGGGACAGGCATATGGCTACACCTTC
- | TRBJ2-7 | TRBV14 | - | CASSQGIWGSEQYF | TGTGCCAGCAGCCAAGGGATCTGGGGCAGTGAGCAGTACTTC
TRBD2 | TRBJ2-5 | TRBV30 | - | CAWRGTSGSQETQYF | TGTGCCTGGAGGGGGACTAGCGGGAGTCAAGAGACCCAGTACTTC
TRBD2 | TRBJ2-1 | TRBV14 | few | CASSQELAVRYNEQFF | TGTGCCAGCAGCCAAGAGCTAGCGGTCCGCTACAATGAGCAGTTCTTC
- | TRBJ2-7 | TRBV6-1 | - | CASSEGGIIQRYEQYF | TGTGCCAGCAGTGAAGGGGGCATAATTCAACGGTACGAGCAGTACTTC
- | TRBJ2-1 | TRBV25-1 | - | CASSEVYEQFF | TGTGCCAGCAGTGAAGTCTATGAGCAGTTCTTC
- | TRBJ1-2 | TRBV29-1 | - | CSVGFGTTYGYTF | TGCAGCGTTGGCTTTGGGACGACCTATGGCTACACCTTC
TRBD2 | TRBJ2-1 | TRBV7-3 | - | CASSLSASGIYNEQFF | TGTGCCAGCAGCTTAAGTGCTAGCGGCATATACAATGAGCAGTTCTTC
TRBD1 | TRBJ1-2 | TRBV9 | - | CASSVVGRGQGLGYGYTF | TGTGCCAGCAGCGTAGTAGGAAGGGGACAGGGGTTAGGGTATGGCTACACCTTC
- | TRBJ1-4 | TRBV4-2 | - | CASSQEMGKEKLFF | TGTGCCAGCAGCCAAGAAATGGGAAAGGAAAAACTGTTTTTT
- | TRBJ2-2 | TRBV7-9 | - | CASSLRRTWGELFF | TGTGCCAGCAGCTTACGACGGACCTGGGGGGAGCTGTTTTTT
- | TRBJ1-3 | TRBV27 | - | CASSPRPSSGNTIYF | TGTGCCAGCAGTCCACGTCCTAGCTCTGGAAACACCATATATTTT
- | TRBJ2-5 | TRBV5-4 | - | CASSSRDSQETQYF | TGTGCCAGCAGCTCACGGGATTCACAAGAGACCCAGTACTTC
- | TRBJ2-5 | TRBV19 | - | CASSTRNPSGQGETQYF | TGTGCCAGTAGTACCCGTAATCCTAGCGGCCAGGGGGAGACCCAGTACTTC
- | TRBJ2-1 | TRBV7-3 | - | CASSMTGNSYNEQFF | TGTGCCAGCAGCATGACAGGCAACTCCTACAATGAGCAGTTCTTC
TRBD1 | TRBJ1-1 | TRBV18 | - | CASSPRLTGEMNTEAFF | TGTGCCAGCTCACCCCGGCTAACAGGGGAAATGAACACTGAAGCTTTCTTT
- | TRBJ1-3 | TRBV6-5 | - | CASAPTHPVDTIYF | TGTGCCAGCGCACCAACCCACCCTGTCGACACCATATATTTT
- | TRBJ2-1 | TRBV11-3 | - | CASSLDSYNEQFF | TGTGCCAGCAGCTTAGATTCCTACAATGAGCAGTTCTTC
TRBD1 | TRBJ2-7 | TRBV5-4 | - | CASSVGRDSPYEQYF | TGTGCCAGCAGCGTGGGTAGGGACAGTCCTTACGAGCAGTACTTC
- | TRBJ2-2 | TRBV5-5 | - | CASSLGLIANTGELFF | TGTGCCAGCAGCTTGGGGCTGATCGCGAACACCGGGGAGCTGTTTTTT
TRBD2 | TRBJ2-1 | TRBV10-3 | - | CAISGSEREGAYNEQFF | TGTGCCATCAGTGGTTCGGAGCGGGAGGGCGCCTACAATGAGCAGTTCTTC